This T cell receptor (beta chain) was identified during a study of blood T cell repertoires in COVID-19. Study in general: The United States, Italy and Spain provided the acute and convalescent COVID-19 samples. Nucleic acid was either cDNA or gDNA, and it came from T cells, B-cell-depleted T cells, or PBMCs.

In the original processing: Estimated nucleated cell counts came from reference gene primer amplification. Libraries were prepared by immunoSEQ multiplex PCR; TCRdb keeps only in-frame clonotypes and omits some of them. V, J and clone size were drawn from that table, and D and trimming were deduced from the DNA. The data contain about 130,000 clones, roughly 80% of them singletons. Specimen: peripheral blood. The clonotype was recovered from a man aged 60 to 69 who had recovered from COVID-19.

The CDR3 region is CASSLPATDEQYF. The CDR3 coding sequence is TGTGCCAGCAGCTTACCAGCGACGGACGAGCAGTACTTC. The chain combines TRBV7-9 with TRBJ2-7; D unclear. CDR3 length: 13 residues. V was pared by 2 bases and J by 5 bases, with 10 bases between. Per germline, CDR1 SEHNR and CDR2 FQNEAQ (reference sequence).